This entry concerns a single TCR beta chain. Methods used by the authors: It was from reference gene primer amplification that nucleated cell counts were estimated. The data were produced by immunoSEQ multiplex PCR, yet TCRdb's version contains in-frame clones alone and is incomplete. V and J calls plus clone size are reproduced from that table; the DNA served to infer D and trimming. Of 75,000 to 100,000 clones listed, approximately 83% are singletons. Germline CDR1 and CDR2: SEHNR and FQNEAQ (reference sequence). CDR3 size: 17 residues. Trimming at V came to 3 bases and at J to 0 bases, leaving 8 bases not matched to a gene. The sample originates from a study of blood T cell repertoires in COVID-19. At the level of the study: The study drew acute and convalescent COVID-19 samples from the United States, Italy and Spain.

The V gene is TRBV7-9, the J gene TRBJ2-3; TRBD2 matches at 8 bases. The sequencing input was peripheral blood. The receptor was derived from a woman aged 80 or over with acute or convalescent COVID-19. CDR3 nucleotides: TGTGCCAGCAGCTTGATGAGGCTAGCGGGTAGCACAGATACGCAGTATTTT. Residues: CASSLMRLAGSTDTQYF.